This entry features one T cell receptor beta chain sequence. Its antigen is unknown. This sample is drawn from a study of cytomegalovirus exposure and HLA in healthy donors. Findings and caveats of the study: Reportedly, fewer N-insertions than the 666-donor mean appeared in an Asian-associated ancestry cluster in a later analysis. Of the V segments, some could not be distinguished, including TRBV6-2 and TRBV6-3, and were excluded. Later analysis placed DRB1 highest and HLA-C lowest in TCR association rates, which differed by HLA locus.

The CDR3 length is 14 residues. Germline CDR1 SQVTM, CDR2 ANQGSEA. V lost 6 bases and J 3 bases, leaving 18 bases between the germline ends. Both 60 Vbeta primers and 13 Jbeta primers went into the PCR. Measured with immunoSEQ multiplex PCR; TCRdb has only the in-frame clones, and not every one. The sample consists of under 200,000 clones, around three quarters of them appearing once. The receptor's source is a young woman in good health and CMV-seronegative. This rearrangement joins TRBV29-1 to TRBJ2-7, with D possibly matching TRBD1 (6 bases). What was sequenced was PBMCs. CDR3 in amino acids: CSVTGTYDLYEQYF. The CDR3 coding sequence is TGCAGCGTGACCGGGACATACGACCTCTACGAGCAGTACTTC.